These 23 T cell receptor beta chains were all obtained from the same sample, sequenced in a study of shared clonotypes between healthy human individuals. Measured with immunoSEQ multiplex PCR; TCRdb has only the in-frame clones, and not every one. The sample consists of roughly 110,000 clones, around 68% of them appearing once. Material for sequencing was memory CD8+ T cells sorted from blood. Described subset: CD45RO+ cells pooled with CCR7-negative TemRA cells. All receptors derive from a woman aged 25 to 39 in good health.

This chain links TRBV10-3 with TRBJ2-5; 10 nucleotides match TRBD2. V shed 0 bases and J 1 base; nucleotides not matched to a gene: 11. Per the germline V gene, CDR1 is ENHRY and CDR2 is SYGVKD. The CDR3 is made up of 19 amino acids. The DNA of the CDR3 is TGTGCCATCAGTGAGTCCATGGGGACTAGCGTCCGACTCCAAGAGACCCAGTACTTC. Protein product: CAISESMGTSVRLQETQYF.

On this clone itself: This sample also contains other DNA sequences that code for the same CDR3. V usage is TRBV10-3 and J usage is TRBJ1-2; D might be TRBD1 (5 bases). Germline CDR1 is ENHRY and CDR2 is SYGVKD. Trimming removed 3 bases at V and 2 bases at J, with 10 bases between. The CDR3 covers 14 residues. The CDR3, as DNA: TGTGCCATCAGTGAACGAGGGGAAAACTATGGCTACACCTTC. Its protein product is CAISERGENYGYTF.

This clone was picked up many times. The CDR3 DNA is TGCAGTGCCCCAGGAGGTGAAGCTTTCTTT. Translation: CSAPGGEAFF. This sequence joins TRBV20-1 and TRBJ1-1; D not certain. This CDR3 is built from 10 residues. Trimming took 6 bases from V and 7 from J, leaving 9 bases between them. Germline CDR1 is DFQATT and CDR2 is SNEGSKA (reference sequence).

V usage is TRBV19 and J usage is TRBJ1-2, with a weak D call TRBD1 (6 bases). The CDR3 spans 11 residues. Per the germline V gene, CDR1 is LNHDA and CDR2 is SQIVND (reference sequence). The ends were cut back, 8 bases at V and 6 bases at J, with 10 bases in the middle. CDR3: CASHEGDGYTF. The DNA for the CDR3 is TGTGCCAGTCATGAGGGGGATGGCTACACCTTC. Looking up the rest from reference TRBV19 and TRBJ1-2 gives the full variable domain: DGGITQSPKYLFRKEGQNVTLSCEQNLNHDAMYWYRQDPGQGLRLIYYSQIVNDFQKGDIAEGYSVSREKKESFPLTVTSAQKNPTAFYLCASHEGDGYTFGSGTRLTVV.

The rearrangement uses TRBV18 and TRBJ2-1; no clear D. This CDR3 is 13 amino acids long. Trimming left V 6 bases short and J 9 bases short, with 15 bases between. CDR1 and CDR2 (germline): KGHSH, LQKENI. In DNA, the CDR3 is TGTGCCAGCTCCCCTCAGAACGGTGCTGAGCAGTTCTTC. This translates into CASSPQNGAEQFF.

This clone appeared once. The chain couples TRBV7-9 to TRBJ2-5; a weak D match, TRBD2 (6 bases). The CDR3 loop spans 17 amino acids. CDR1 SEHNR and CDR2 FQNEAQ come from the germline V gene (reference sequence). Trimming cost V 2 bases and J 3 bases, with 19 bases left between them. CDR3 in amino acids: CASSLIRLLLAEETQYF. DNA of the CDR3: TGTGCCAGCAGCTTAATTCGACTCTTACTAGCAGAAGAGACCCAGTACTTC. Using reference TRBV7-9 and TRBJ2-5 for the parts outside the CDR3, the full variable domain is DTGVSQNPRHKITKRGQNVTFRCDPISEHNRLYWYRQTLGQGPEFLTYFQNEAQLEKSRLLSDRFSAERPKGSFSTLEIQRTEQGDSAMYLCASSLIRLLLAEETQYFGPGTRLLVL.

This chain uses TRBV18 with TRBJ1-2, with TRBD1 as a possible D gene (5 bases). CDR3 length equals 14 residues. Germline CDR1 KGHSH, CDR2 LQKENI. V lost 0 bases to trimming and J lost 4 bases, with 9 bases between them. CDR3 protein: CASSPPQGIYGYTF. CDR3 in DNA: TGTGCCAGCTCACCACCGCAGGGAATCTATGGCTACACCTTC.

In its sample, this clone was seen once. This chain uses TRBV7-7 with TRBJ2-5, with D possibly TRBD1 on 6 matching bases. The CDR3 is 16 residues long. The ends were cut back, 0 bases at V and 4 bases at J, with 15 bases in the middle. Germline V gene lookup returns CDR1 SSHAT and CDR2 FNYEAQ (reference sequence). This chain's CDR3 is CASSLAAGVGGETQYF. CDR3 bases: TGTGCCAGCAGCTTAGCCGCCGGGGTAGGGGGAGAGACCCAGTACTTC.

The chain links TRBV27 to TRBJ2-2, with no clear D. This CDR3 region has 14 residues. V was pared by 5 bases and J by 6 bases, with 13 bases between. Germline assignment: CDR1 MNHEY and CDR2 SMNVEV (reference sequence). The chain's CDR3 is CASSPRTEAGELFF. The CDR3 coding sequence is TGTGCCAGCAGTCCTCGAACTGAGGCCGGGGAGCTGTTTTTT.

This clone was counted a single time. The V call is TRBV15, the J call TRBJ2-3; TRBD2 agrees at 7 bases. The CDR3 runs 16 residues. Germline V gene data show CDR1 as LNHNV and CDR2 as YYDKDF (reference sequence). The ends lost 3 bases at V and 7 bases at J; junction bases unmatched: 13. The CDR3 coding sequence is TGTGCCACCAGCAGTTCCGGGGACTATCCGCCTCATACGCAGTATTTT. Protein: CATSSSGDYPPHTQYF.

The chain carries TRBV5-1 and TRBJ2-3; D not certain. Trimming cost V 0 bases and J 5 bases, with 13 bases left between them. From germline, CDR1 is SGHRS and CDR2 YFSETQ. CDR3 length: 15 residues. The CDR3 loop is CASSLGIYRIDTQYF. DNA for the CDR3: TGCGCCAGCAGCTTGGGGATCTACCGAATAGATACGCAGTATTTT.

This chain uses TRBV2 with TRBJ2-7; D not resolved. Germline CDR1 reads SNHLY; CDR2 reads FYNNEI. The length of the CDR3 is 12 residues. V was clipped by 3 bases and J by 5 bases, with 8 bases between them. CDR3 DNA sequence: TGTGCCAGCAGTGACGTCGGGCACGAGCAGTACTTC. The encoded protein is CASSDVGHEQYF.

The CDR3 nucleotides read TGTGCCAGCAGCGAGGGACTGGCGAACACCGGGGAGCTGTTTTTT. As protein: CASSEGLANTGELFF. V usage is TRBV9 and J usage is TRBJ2-2; D might be TRBD2 (6 bases). Germline V CDR1 and CDR2: SGDLS, YYNGEE. This CDR3 contains 15 residues. Trimming pared 3 bases from V and 0 bases from J, leaving 9 bases between.

J is TRBJ2-7 and V is TRBV29-1; 11 bases match TRBD2. CDR3 length: 15 amino acids. Germline CDR1 is SQVTM and CDR2 is ANQGSEA. Trimming cost V 0 bases and J 4 bases; bases outside gene matches: 5. The CDR3, as DNA: TGCAGCGTTGAAGATGGGAGACTAGCGGGGTACGAGCAGTACTTC. Translation gives CSVEDGRLAGYEQYF.

The CDR3 nucleotides read TGCGCCAGCAGTCCGGCAGGCTACGAGCAGTACTTC. It codes for CASSPAGYEQYF. The chain combines TRBV5-1 with TRBJ2-7; D remains unclear. V was trimmed by 5 bases and J by 3 bases, leaving 9 bases between them. The germline gives CDR1 SGHRS, CDR2 YFSETQ. This CDR3 is built from 12 residues.

J is TRBJ2-5 and V is TRBV27; D remains ambiguous. Germline V lookup: CDR1 MNHEY, CDR2 SMNVEV (reference sequence). CDR3 length: 13 residues. V dropped 6 bases and J dropped 2 bases, with 10 bases sitting between them. As DNA, the CDR3 is TGTGCCAGCAGAACCAAGGGTCAAGAGACCCAGTACTTC. Its translation: CASRTKGQETQYF.

This chain connects TRBV6-1 to TRBJ1-2, with 8 bases lining up with TRBD1. The CDR3 has 13 amino acids. The germline V gene has CDR1 MNHNS and CDR2 SASEGT. V trimming: 3 bases; J trimming: 8 bases; junction bases outside the gene matches: 5. The CDR3 DNA sequence: TGTGCCAGCAGTGACCAGGGGGCGCGGGGCTACACCTTC. Amino acids: CASSDQGARGYTF.

This clone was counted only a few times. The DNA for the CDR3 is TGTGCCAGTAGCAGGACAGGGCTTGGGTACGAGCAGTACTTC. It specifies CASSRTGLGYEQYF. The rearrangement joins TRBV19 to TRBJ2-7; TRBD1 agrees at 8 bases. The trim removed 6 bases at V and 4 bases at J, leaving 8 bases unmatched. The CDR3 loop spans 14 amino acids. Germline CDR1 reads LNHDA; CDR2 reads SQIVND (reference sequence).

This clone was counted only a few times. One end of the junction does not line up with germline, which may come from a read error. This chain joins TRBV6-4 and TRBJ1-5; a weak D match, TRBD1 (5 bases). The CDR3 is made up of 16 amino acids. Germline V gives CDR1 MRHNA, CDR2 SNTAGT. The CDR3 loop reads CATSDATVGSNQPQHF. CDR3 nucleotide sequence: TGTGCCACCAGTGATGCGACAGTGGGGAGCAATCAGCCCCAGCATTTT.

A remark on this clone: The same CDR3 arises from other DNA sequences in this sample as well. The chain links TRBV10-1 to TRBJ1-5; D is unclear. This CDR3 has 13 amino acids. Trimming took 4 bases from V and 5 from J, leaving 9 bases between them. Germline CDR1 is WNHNN and CDR2 is SYGVQD (reference sequence). The CDR3 protein is CASSVGKDQPQHF. CDR3 nucleotide sequence: TGCGCCAGCAGTGTAGGGAAGGATCAGCCCCAGCATTTT.

In DNA form, the CDR3 reads TGTGCCAGCAGCCCCCCAGCAGTCGGGACAGTTCTCCACGAGCAGTACTTC. Protein product: CASSPPAVGTVLHEQYF. The gene calls are TRBV7-9 and TRBJ2-7, with TRBD1 identical over 7 bases. The germline V gene encodes CDR1 SEHNR and CDR2 FQNEAQ (reference sequence). The length of the CDR3 is 17 residues. J was trimmed by 5 bases and V by 5 bases; bases with no gene match: 18.

The chain recombines TRBV7-9 with TRBJ1-2; TRBD1 might be the D (6 bases). Germline V lookup: CDR1 SEHNR, CDR2 FQNEAQ (reference sequence). The germline V and J ends were trimmed by 5 bases and 7 bases, with 17 bases remaining between them. The CDR3 covers 14 residues. For the CDR3, the DNA is TGTGCCAGCAGCCCCCCCCGGGGGGCCGGTGGCTACACCTTC. Encoded protein: CASSPPRGAGGYTF.

The J gene is TRBJ2-1, the V gene TRBV11-1, with D perhaps matching TRBD2 (5 bases). The ends were cut back, 2 bases at V and 8 bases at J, with 10 bases in the middle. The CDR3 is 13 residues long. Germline loops: CDR1 SGHAT, CDR2 FQDESV (reference sequence). CDR3 residues: CASSLRYGDEQFF. In nucleotides, the CDR3 is TGTGCCAGCAGCTTAAGGTACGGGGATGAGCAGTTCTTC.